This T cell receptor (beta chain) was identified in a study of CD8+ T cells in alopecia areata. The treatment is: oral pan-JAK inhibitor, 5-10 mg twice daily. From alopecia areata patients, lesional scalp punch biopsies and peripheral blood were collected. The CDR3 runs to 14 residues. V lost 5 bases to trimming and J lost 2 bases; unmatched junction nucleotides: 4. The germline V gene has CDR1 MNHEY and CDR2 SVGAGI. It was cDNA, reverse transcribed from extracted RNA, that served as the sequencing template. TCRdb keeps only in-frame clones here, not all; method: immunoSEQ multiplex PCR. The data show 15,000 to 20,000 clones, just under 60% seen once.

Sequenced here: skin, sampled at week 4, from a patient treated with tofacitinib. The chain has TRBV6-5 and TRBJ1-2; TRBD1 agrees at 8 bases. This sequence was found in a human donor with alopecia areata. CDR3 coding DNA: TGTGCCAGCAGTCTTCGGACAGGGAACTATGGCTACACCTTC. Amino acid sequence: CASSLRTGNYGYTF.